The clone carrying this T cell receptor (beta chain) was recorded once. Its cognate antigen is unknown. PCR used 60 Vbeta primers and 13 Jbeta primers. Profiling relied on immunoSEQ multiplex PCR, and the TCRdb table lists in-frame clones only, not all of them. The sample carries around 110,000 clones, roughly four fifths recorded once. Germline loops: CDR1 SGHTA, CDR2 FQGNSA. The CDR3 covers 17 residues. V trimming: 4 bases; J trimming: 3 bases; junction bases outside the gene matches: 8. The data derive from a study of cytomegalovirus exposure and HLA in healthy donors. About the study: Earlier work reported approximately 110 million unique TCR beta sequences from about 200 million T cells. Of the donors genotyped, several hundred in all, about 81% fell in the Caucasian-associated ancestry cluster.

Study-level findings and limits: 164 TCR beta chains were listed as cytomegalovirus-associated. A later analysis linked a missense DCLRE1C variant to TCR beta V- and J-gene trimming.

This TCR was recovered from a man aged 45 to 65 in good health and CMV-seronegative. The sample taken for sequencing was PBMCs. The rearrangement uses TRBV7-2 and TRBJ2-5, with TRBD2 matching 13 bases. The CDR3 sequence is CASSWTGTSGTKETQYF. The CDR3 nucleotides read TGTGCCAGCAGCTGGACCGGGACTAGCGGGACCAAAGAGACCCAGTACTTC.